One sample yielded the 20 T cell receptor beta chains listed below, sequenced in a study of T cells in localized non-small cell lung cancer. Sequencing was performed with immunoSEQ multiplex PCR; in TCRdb, only in-frame clones are kept and a portion is missing. Among around 50,000 clones, approximately 90% were seen once, and the ten largest hold about 2.3%. This specimen consisted of PBMCs, obtained before any cancer treatment. These receptors all stem from a man aged 35-69 years with stage II lung adenocarcinoma.

The chain has TRBV2 and TRBJ1-1; 8 bases line up with TRBD1. The CDR3 runs 18 residues. Germline CDR1 SNHLY, CDR2 FYNNEI. J was trimmed by 0 bases and V by 0 bases; bases with no gene match: 9. CDR3: CASSEAIGQGRVNTEAFF. CDR3 DNA: TGTGCCAGCAGTGAAGCGATCGGACAGGGTAGGGTGAACACTGAAGCTTTCTTT.

The chain couples TRBV5-1 to TRBJ2-5; either TRBD1 or TRBD2 may supply D (6 bases each). V dropped 0 bases and J dropped 3 bases, with 15 bases sitting between them. CDR3 length equals 16 residues. Germline V gene lookup returns CDR1 SGHRS and CDR2 YFSETQ. The CDR3, as DNA: TGCGCCAGCAGCTTGGGTACAGGGAGGAGGAAAGAGACCCAGTACTTC. Translation: CASSLGTGRRKETQYF.

The rearrangement uses TRBV7-3 and TRBJ2-3; a weak D match, TRBD1 (6 bases). V shed 5 bases and J shed 6 bases, with 12 bases lying between them. Germline values: CDR1 SGHTA, CDR2 FQGTGA. The CDR3 length is 13 residues. The CDR3 spells CASSPGTSDTQYF. CDR3 bases: TGTGCCAGCAGCCCGGGGACATCGGATACGCAGTATTTT.

About this clone: Other DNA sequences in this specimen translate into the identical CDR3. The V gene is TRBV2, the J gene TRBJ2-1; D might be TRBD2 (6 bases). CDR1 and CDR2 from the germline V gene are SNHLY and FYNNEI. There are 13 residues in the CDR3. Trimming shortened V by 3 bases and J by 5 bases, and 8 bases separated the two germline ends. The CDR3 sequence is CASSEGLNNEQFF. As DNA, the CDR3 is TGTGCCAGCAGTGAGGGACTCAACAATGAGCAGTTCTTC.

This clone was seen a single time. J is TRBJ1-2 and V is TRBV2, with 7 bases that match TRBD1. V was pared by 6 bases and J by 4 bases, with 11 bases of the junction left unmatched. The germline gives CDR1 SNHLY, CDR2 FYNNEI. This CDR3 is 15 amino acids long. DNA for the CDR3: TGTGCCAGCAGATTAAAAGGGGGCAGTTTCTATGGCTACACCTTC. This codes for CASRLKGGSFYGYTF.

In its sample, this clone was seen once. The chain is built from TRBV4-1 and TRBJ2-2; D is unresolved. From germline, CDR1 is MGHRA and CDR2 YSYEKL. The CDR3 spans 16 residues. Between the trimmed V and J ends, which lost 0 bases and 4 bases, there was a span of 12 bases. The CDR3 DNA reads as TGCGCCAGCAGCCAAGATCCACAAATAAGCACCGGGGAGCTGTTTTTT. It yields the protein CASSQDPQISTGELFF.

This rearrangement joins TRBV6-1 to TRBJ1-6; no clear D. V lost 6 bases and J 6 bases, leaving 6 bases between the germline ends. The CDR3 length is 12 residues. Germline CDR1 MNHNS, CDR2 SASEGT. The CDR3 coding sequence is TGTGCCAGCAGGGGTCTTAATTCACCCCTCCACTTT. Its translation: CASRGLNSPLHF.

The J gene is TRBJ1-6, the V gene TRBV7-5. TRBV7-5 represents a pseudogene. The CDR3 length is 12 residues. CDR3 sequence (DNA): TGTGTCAGAAGCGTCCCCAATTCACCCCTCCACTTT. Translation: CVRSVPNSPLHF.

The CDR3 DNA reads TGTGCCAGCAGTGAAGGGTCTAATAAAGAGACCCAGTACTTC. Encoded protein: CASSEGSNKETQYF. This rearrangement joins TRBV2 to TRBJ2-5; D is unresolved. Trimming shortened V by 1 base and J by 3 bases, and 9 bases separated the two germline ends. Germline-derived CDR1 and CDR2 are SNHLY and FYNNEI. The CDR3 totals 14 residues.

This rearrangement joins TRBV12-5 to TRBJ2-4, with 9 bases lining up with TRBD1. The CDR3 sequence is 17 residues long. Unmatched junction bases numbered 7, after V lost 2 bases and J lost 2 bases. CDR1 is LGHNT and CDR2 is FRNRAP in the germline V gene. The chain's CDR3 is CASGLITGGTSKNIQYF. DNA of the CDR3: TGTGCTAGTGGTTTGATTACAGGGGGCACGTCCAAAAACATTCAGTACTTC.

V usage is TRBV11-3 and J usage is TRBJ2-3, with a tentative D call TRBD2 (6 bases). The CDR3 totals 14 residues. Germline CDR1 and CDR2: SGHNT and YENEEA. The V end was cut by 3 bases, the J end by 1 base, with 8 bases between. As DNA, the CDR3 is TGTGCCAGCAGCTTGGGCGGGGGCACAGATACGCAGTATTTT. Its protein product is CASSLGGGTDTQYF.

J is TRBJ2-5 and V is TRBV6-5; 8 nucleotides line up with TRBD1. This CDR3 comprises 14 residues. The germline V gene has CDR1 MNHEY and CDR2 SVGAGI. With V trimmed by 5 bases and J by 4 bases, 6 bases remained unmatched. CDR3 in amino acids: CASSRQGQIETQYF. DNA of the CDR3: TGTGCCAGCAGTAGACAGGGGCAGATAGAGACCCAGTACTTC.

This clone was seen more than once but under ten times. The chain links TRBV7-8 to TRBJ2-1, with TRBD2 matching over 7 bases. The CDR3 is made up of 15 amino acids. Unmatched junction bases numbered 6, after V lost 2 bases and J lost 5 bases. The germline V gene encodes CDR1 SGHVS and CDR2 FQNEAQ. The CDR3 is CASSLSGEGDNEQFF. CDR3 in DNA: TGTGCCAGCAGCTTATCCGGGGAGGGAGACAATGAGCAGTTCTTC.

V and J are TRBV6-1 and TRBJ1-4, with TRBD1 matching 10 bases. Per germline, CDR1 MNHNS and CDR2 SASEGT. The CDR3 has 14 amino acids. V lost 3 bases, J lost 9 bases, and 4 bases stayed unmatched. CDR3: CASSEGDRGQKLFF. CDR3 bases: TGTGCCAGCAGTGAGGGGGACAGGGGTCAAAAACTGTTTTTT.

About this clone: The same CDR3 arises from other DNA sequences in this sample as well. This chain joins TRBV5-4 and TRBJ1-1; unclear D gene. The CDR3 is 14 amino acids. V was pared by 0 bases and J by 4 bases, with 10 bases between. Per germline, CDR1 SGHNT and CDR2 YYREEE (reference sequence). CDR3 amino acids: CASSLGGSGTEAFF. The CDR3 bases are TGTGCCAGCAGCTTGGGAGGGAGCGGCACTGAAGCTTTCTTT.

The chain recombines TRBV4-1 with TRBJ1-5, with D possibly TRBD1 on 6 matching bases. CDR3 length: 13 residues. Germline values: CDR1 MGHRA, CDR2 YSYEKL. V was trimmed by 4 bases and J by 5 bases, leaving 9 bases between them. The chain's CDR3 is CASSRDRYQPQHF. Here the CDR3 DNA reads TGCGCCAGCAGCCGCGACAGGTATCAGCCCCAGCATTTT.

The chain couples TRBV2 to TRBJ1-2, with D hard to call. V shed 0 bases and J shed 4 bases, with 18 bases lying between them. The CDR3 consists of 17 residues. From germline, CDR1 is SNHLY and CDR2 FYNNEI. CDR3 region: CASSEATTEGLIYGYTF. The CDR3 DNA reads as TGTGCCAGCAGTGAAGCCACGACTGAAGGACTCATCTATGGCTACACCTTC.

The chain employs TRBV10-3 and TRBJ2-7; 9 bases line up with TRBD1. V trimming: 0 bases; J trimming: 5 bases; junction bases outside the gene matches: 5. The germline V gene has CDR1 ENHRY and CDR2 SYGVKD. The CDR3 runs 15 residues. The CDR3: CAISESGDRANEQYF. CDR3 coding DNA: TGTGCCATCAGTGAGTCGGGGGACAGGGCCAACGAGCAGTACTTC.

The J gene is TRBJ2-3, the V gene TRBV2; 8 positions agree with TRBD1. The CDR3 loop spans 13 amino acids. Germline lookup yields CDR1 SNHLY and CDR2 FYNNEI. V shed 5 bases, J shed 8 bases, and the junction held 6 bases outside the gene matches. For the CDR3, the DNA is TGTGCCAGCAGTCGGACAGGGAAAGGTACGCAGTATTTT. Protein sequence: CASSRTGKGTQYF.

The chain couples TRBV10-1 to TRBJ1-4, with 10 nucleotides matching TRBD1. Trimming cost V 3 bases and J 7 bases; bases outside gene matches: 11. The CDR3 totals 17 residues. Germline CDR1 reads WNHNN; CDR2 reads SYGVQD (reference sequence). The CDR3 region is CASSDTTGGGIAEKLFF. The CDR3 DNA reads as TGCGCCAGCAGTGATACGACAGGGGGCGGAATAGCTGAAAAACTGTTTTTT.